This is a list of T cell receptor beta chains from one sample in a study of OX40 agonist ivuxolimab in advanced cancers. Clones were read by immunoSEQ multiplex PCR, and TCRdb kept only the in-frame ones, dropping some. The sample includes around 20,000 clones, roughly 70% of them seen just once. The sequences come from CD4+ or CD8+ T cells sorted from blood, collected in a trial of the OX40 agonist ivuxolimab. These receptors all stem from an adult with an advanced solid tumor such as melanoma, head and neck, liver or kidney cancer. Both conserved end residues are part of each CDR3.

J gene,V gene,CDR3 protein
TRBJ2-3,TRBV28,CASSLSHTRLDADTQYF
TRBJ2-7,TRBV11-2,CASSLEAWGVGEQYF
TRBJ2-7,TRBV27,CASSPHAHRLPSYEQYF
TRBJ1-2,TRBV19,CASFPGYGNYGYTF
NA,TRBV9,CASSSSGEGAEQYF
TRBJ1-2,TRBV7-2,CASSSYTGEEAYGYTF
TRBJ1-1,TRBV28,CASSSPRTGNTEAFF
TRBJ2-3,TRBV7-3,CASSADSGGTDTQYF
TRBJ2-1,TRBV9,CASSAGEGGYNEQFF
TRBJ2-1,TRBV29-1,CSVVSAGPGEQFF
TRBJ1-6,TRBV7-9,CASGDSSYNSPLHF
TRBJ1-3,TRBV7-9,CASSLEGQGFGNTIYF
TRBJ2-3,TRBV4-3,CASSQEATRRDTQYF